The sequence of this T cell receptor beta chain was determined in a study of cytomegalovirus exposure and HLA in healthy donors. Germline loops: CDR1 SEHNR, CDR2 FQNEAQ (reference sequence). J was trimmed by 1 base and V by 5 bases; bases with no gene match: 8. CDR3 length: 15 residues. TCRdb's copy holds only in-frame clones and misses some; the assay was immunoSEQ multiplex PCR. This sample carries about 360,000 clones, more than 80% of them seen once, and the ten largest clones take approximately 0.8%. V usage is TRBV7-9 and J usage is TRBJ2-7, with TRBD2 matching over 7 bases. This clonotype was sampled from a woman between 18 and 29 years old in good health and CMV-seronegative. The sequenced sample consisted of PBMCs. The DNA of the CDR3 is TGTGCCAGCAGCCCCGGGGCGGGAGCATCCTACGAGCAGTACTTC. Protein sequence: CASSPGAGASYEQYF.